The following is a T cell receptor (beta chain) sequence with its context. The antigen is undetermined. This entry comes from a study of Ad26.COV2.S vaccination and SARS-CoV-2 variants. Overall study results and limits: Reported post-vaccination CD8+ and CD4+ T cell responses to spike showed substantial breadth.

The treatment here: 15 to 20 received Ad26.COV2.S at low or high dose, single or two shots; 5 received placebo; per-sample allocation not given. At day 63 after the first vaccine or placebo injection, samples were drawn. Libraries were prepared by immunoSEQ multiplex PCR; TCRdb keeps only in-frame clonotypes and omits some of them. The table includes roughly 380,000 clones, 80% to 90% detected once. V was pared by 0 bases and J by 6 bases, with 11 bases between. The CDR3 is made up of 15 amino acids. Germline V gene sequence: CDR1 MGHRA, CDR2 YSYEKL. The TCR was taken from a person between 18 and 60 years old who received the Ad26.COV2.S COVID-19 vaccine or a placebo. This specimen was peripheral blood, taken in a trial of Ad26.COV2.S vaccine versus placebo. The chain joins TRBV4-1 to TRBJ1-4; D not certain. The CDR3 sequence: CASSQERTSDEKLFF. CDR3 nucleotides: TGCGCCAGCAGCCAAGAAAGGACCTCAGATGAAAAACTGTTTTTT.